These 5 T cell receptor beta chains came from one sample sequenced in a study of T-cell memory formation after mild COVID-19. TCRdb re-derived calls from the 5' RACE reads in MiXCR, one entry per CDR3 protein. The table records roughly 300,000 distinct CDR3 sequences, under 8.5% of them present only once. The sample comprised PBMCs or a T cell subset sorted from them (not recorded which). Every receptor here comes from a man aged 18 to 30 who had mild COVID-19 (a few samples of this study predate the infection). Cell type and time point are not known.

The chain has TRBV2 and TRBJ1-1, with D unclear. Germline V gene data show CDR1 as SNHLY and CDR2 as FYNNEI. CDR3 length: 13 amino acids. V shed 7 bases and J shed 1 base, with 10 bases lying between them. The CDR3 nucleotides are TGTGCCAGCAAACACCCCTCGAACACTGAAGCTTTCTTT. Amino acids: CASKHPSNTEAFF.

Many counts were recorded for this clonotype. CDR3 nucleotides: TGCGCCAGCAGCTTGGTTTCACAGGGGAATCATACGCAGTATTTT. It is translated as CASSLVSQGNHTQYF. The V and J genes are TRBV5-1 and TRBJ2-3, with TRBD1 matching over 7 bases. CDR3 length equals 15 residues. The J segment lost 7 bases and the V segment lost 0 bases, leaving 8 bases of the junction unmatched. Germline V CDR1 and CDR2: SGHRS, YFSETQ. Supplemented by reference TRBV5-1 and TRBJ2-3, the full variable domain reads KAGVTQTPRYLIKTRGQQVTLSCSPISGHRSVSWYQQTPGQGLQFLFEYFSETQRNKGNFPGRFSGRQFSNSRSEMNVSTLELGDSALYLCASSLVSQGNHTQYFGPGTRLTVL.

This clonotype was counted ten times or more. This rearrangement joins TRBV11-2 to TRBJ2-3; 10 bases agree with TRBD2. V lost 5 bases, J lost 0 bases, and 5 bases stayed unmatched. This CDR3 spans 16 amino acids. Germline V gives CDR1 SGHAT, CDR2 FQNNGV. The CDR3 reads CASSPLAGASTDTQYF. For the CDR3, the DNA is TGTGCCAGCAGCCCTCTAGCGGGAGCTAGCACAGATACGCAGTATTTT.

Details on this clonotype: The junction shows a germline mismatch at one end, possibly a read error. The CDR3, as DNA: TGCAGTGCAAGAGGGTTCGGGGAAGCTTTCTTT. Translation gives CSARGFGEAFF. The chain is built from TRBV20-1 and TRBJ1-1; D unresolved. Germline loops: CDR1 DFQATT, CDR2 SNEGSKA (reference sequence). The length of the CDR3 is 11 residues.

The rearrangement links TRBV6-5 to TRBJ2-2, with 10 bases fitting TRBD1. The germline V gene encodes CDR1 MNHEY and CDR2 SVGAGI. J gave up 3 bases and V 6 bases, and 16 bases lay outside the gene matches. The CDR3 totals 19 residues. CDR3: CASSEGRDRGGVDTGELFF. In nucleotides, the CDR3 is TGTGCCAGCAGCGAAGGTCGGGACAGGGGAGGGGTAGACACCGGGGAGCTGTTTTTT.